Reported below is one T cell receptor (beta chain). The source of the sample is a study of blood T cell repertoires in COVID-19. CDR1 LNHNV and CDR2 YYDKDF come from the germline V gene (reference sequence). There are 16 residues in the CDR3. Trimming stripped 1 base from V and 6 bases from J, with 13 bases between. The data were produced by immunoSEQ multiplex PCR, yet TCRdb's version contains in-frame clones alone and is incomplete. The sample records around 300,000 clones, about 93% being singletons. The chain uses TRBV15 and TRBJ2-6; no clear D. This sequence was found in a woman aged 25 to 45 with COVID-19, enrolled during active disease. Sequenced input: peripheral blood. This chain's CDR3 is CATSRGGPGSANVLTF. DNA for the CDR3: TGTGCCACCAGCAGAGGTGGGCCAGGCTCGGCCAACGTCCTGACTTTC.